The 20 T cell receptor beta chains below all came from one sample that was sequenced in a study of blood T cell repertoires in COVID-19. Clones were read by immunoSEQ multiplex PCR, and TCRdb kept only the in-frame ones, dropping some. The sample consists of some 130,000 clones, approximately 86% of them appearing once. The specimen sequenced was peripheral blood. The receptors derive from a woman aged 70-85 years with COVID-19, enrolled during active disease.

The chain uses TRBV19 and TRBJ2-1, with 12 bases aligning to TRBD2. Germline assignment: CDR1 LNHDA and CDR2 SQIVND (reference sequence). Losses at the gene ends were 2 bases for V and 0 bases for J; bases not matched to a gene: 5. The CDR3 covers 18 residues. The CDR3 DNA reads TGTGCCAGTAGTATACTAGCGGGGGGGCGTAGCTCCTACAATGAGCAGTTCTTC. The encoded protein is CASSILAGGRSSYNEQFF.

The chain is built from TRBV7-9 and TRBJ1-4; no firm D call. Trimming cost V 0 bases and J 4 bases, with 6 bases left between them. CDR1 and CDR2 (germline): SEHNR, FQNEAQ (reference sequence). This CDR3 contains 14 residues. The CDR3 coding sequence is TGTGCCAGCAGCTTAGCCACAGATAATGAAAAACTGTTTTTT. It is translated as CASSLATDNEKLFF.

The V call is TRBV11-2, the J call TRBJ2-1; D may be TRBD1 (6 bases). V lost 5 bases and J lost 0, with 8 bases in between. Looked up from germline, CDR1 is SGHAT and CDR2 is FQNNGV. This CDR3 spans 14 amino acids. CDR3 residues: CASSTGSSYNEQFF. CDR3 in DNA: TGTGCCAGCAGCACAGGGAGCTCCTACAATGAGCAGTTCTTC.

The CDR3 DNA follows: TGTGCCACCAGCAGAGATAAATATGGGCAGGGAGGAAGGACTGAAGCTTTCTTT. Its translation: CATSRDKYGQGGRTEAFF. This chain connects TRBV15 to TRBJ1-1; a weak D match, TRBD1 (5 bases). Trimming left V 0 bases short and J 5 bases short, with 22 bases between. Germline assignment: CDR1 LNHNV and CDR2 YYDKDF (reference sequence). This CDR3 contains 18 residues. Full variable domain (rest looked up from reference TRBV15 and TRBJ1-1): DAMVIQNPRYQVTQFGKPVTLSCSQTLNHNVMYWYQQKSSQAPKLLFHYYDKDFNNEADTPDNFQSRRPNTSFCFLDIRSPGLGDTAMYLCATSRDKYGQGGRTEAFFGQGTRLTVV.

The CDR3 loop is CTSSQEGTTHEQFF. The CDR3 coding sequence is TGCACCAGCAGCCAAGAGGGGACTACCCATGAGCAGTTCTTC. The gene calls are TRBV1 and TRBJ2-1; the table gives TRBD2 as D, unverified against the DNA. TRBV1 is listed as a pseudogene. This CDR3 is built from 14 residues.

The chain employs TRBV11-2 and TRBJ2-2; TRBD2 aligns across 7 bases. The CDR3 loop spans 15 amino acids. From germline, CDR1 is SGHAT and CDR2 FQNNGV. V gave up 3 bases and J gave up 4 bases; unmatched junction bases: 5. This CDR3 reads CASSFRLAATGELFF. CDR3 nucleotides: TGTGCCAGCAGCTTTCGACTAGCTGCCACCGGGGAGCTGTTTTTT.

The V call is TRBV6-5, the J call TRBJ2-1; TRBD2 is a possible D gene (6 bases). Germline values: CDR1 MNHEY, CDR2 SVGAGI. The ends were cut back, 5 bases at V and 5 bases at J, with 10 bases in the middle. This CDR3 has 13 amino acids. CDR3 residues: CASSPGVDNEQFF. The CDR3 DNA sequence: TGTGCCAGCAGTCCGGGGGTTGACAATGAGCAGTTCTTC.

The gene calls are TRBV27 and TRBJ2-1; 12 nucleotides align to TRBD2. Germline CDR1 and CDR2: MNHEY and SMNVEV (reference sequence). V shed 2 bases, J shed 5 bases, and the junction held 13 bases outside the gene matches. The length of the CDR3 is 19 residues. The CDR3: CASSLGLAGGPSLNNEQFF. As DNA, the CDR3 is TGTGCCAGCAGTTTAGGGCTAGCGGGGGGGCCAAGTTTAAACAATGAGCAGTTCTTC.

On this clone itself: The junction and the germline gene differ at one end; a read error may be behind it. The CDR3 sequence is CSVVIAYTEQFF. The CDR3 DNA follows: TGCAGCGTTGTAATAGCTTACACTGAGCAGTTCTTC. J is TRBJ2-1 and V is TRBV29-1, with D unresolved. CDR3 size: 12 residues. The germline V gene encodes CDR1 SQVTM and CDR2 ANQGSEA.

The CDR3 spells CASSPGAEGAQYF. The CDR3 nucleotides are TGTGCCAGCAGCCCAGGGGCCGAAGGTGCGCAGTATTTT. The rearrangement links TRBV13 to TRBJ2-3, with a weak D call TRBD1 (6 bases). Germline loops: CDR1 PRHDT, CDR2 FYEKMQ (reference sequence). With 5 bases removed from V and 10 bases from J, the gap between germline ends came to 16 bases. This CDR3 region has 13 residues.

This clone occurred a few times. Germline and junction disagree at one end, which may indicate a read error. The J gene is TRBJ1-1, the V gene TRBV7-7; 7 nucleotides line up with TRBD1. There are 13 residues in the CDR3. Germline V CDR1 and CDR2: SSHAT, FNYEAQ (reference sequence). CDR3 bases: TGTGCTAGCAGCTACGACAGGGACACTGAAGCTTTCTTT. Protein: CASSYDRDTEAFF.

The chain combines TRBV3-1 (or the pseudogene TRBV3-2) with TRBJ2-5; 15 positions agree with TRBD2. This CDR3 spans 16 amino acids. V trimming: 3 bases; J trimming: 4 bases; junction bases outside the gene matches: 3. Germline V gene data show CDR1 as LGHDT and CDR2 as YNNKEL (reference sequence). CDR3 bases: TGTGCCAGCAGCCACCGGACTAGCGGGGGGGGAGAGACCCAGTACTTC. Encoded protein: CASSHRTSGGGETQYF.

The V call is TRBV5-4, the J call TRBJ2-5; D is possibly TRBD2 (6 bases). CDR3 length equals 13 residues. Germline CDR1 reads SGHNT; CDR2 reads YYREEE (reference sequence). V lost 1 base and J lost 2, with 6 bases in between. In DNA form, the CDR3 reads TGTGCCAGCAGCTTGCGGGGGCAAGAGACCCAGTACTTC. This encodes CASSLRGQETQYF.

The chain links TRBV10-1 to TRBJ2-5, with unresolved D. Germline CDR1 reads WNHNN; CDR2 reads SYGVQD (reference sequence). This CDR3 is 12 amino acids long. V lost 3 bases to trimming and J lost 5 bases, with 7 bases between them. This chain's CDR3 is CASSDNLETQYF. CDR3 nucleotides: TGCGCCAGCAGTGATAACTTGGAGACCCAGTACTTC.

This CDR3 reads CASSLARGGSGNTIYF. The CDR3, as DNA: TGTGCCAGCAGCTTAGCGAGAGGGGGCTCTGGAAACACCATATATTTT. The chain uses TRBV7-9 and TRBJ1-3, with D possibly matching TRBD1 (6 bases). V gave up 0 bases and J gave up 0 bases, with 9 bases separating them. Germline lookup yields CDR1 SEHNR and CDR2 FQNEAQ (reference sequence). The CDR3 is 16 residues long.

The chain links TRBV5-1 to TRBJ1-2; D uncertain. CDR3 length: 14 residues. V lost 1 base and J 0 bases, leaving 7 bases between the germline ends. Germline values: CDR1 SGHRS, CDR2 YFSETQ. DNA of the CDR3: TGCGCCAGCAGCTTGAGTGCAGCTAACTATGGCTACACCTTC. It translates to CASSLSAANYGYTF.

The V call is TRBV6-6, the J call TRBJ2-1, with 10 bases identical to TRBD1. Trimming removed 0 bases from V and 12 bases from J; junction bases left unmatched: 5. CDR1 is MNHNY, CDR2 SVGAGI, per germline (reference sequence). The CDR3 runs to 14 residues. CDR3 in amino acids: CASSYSGTGAPQFF. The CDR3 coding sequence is TGTGCCAGCAGTTACTCGGGGACAGGGGCCCCGCAGTTCTTC.

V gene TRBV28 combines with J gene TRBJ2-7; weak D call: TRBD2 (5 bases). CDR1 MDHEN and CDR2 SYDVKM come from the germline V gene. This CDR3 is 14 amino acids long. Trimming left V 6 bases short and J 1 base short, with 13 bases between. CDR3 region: CASRTSGISYEQYF. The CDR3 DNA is TGTGCCAGCAGGACCTCGGGGATATCCTACGAGCAGTACTTC.

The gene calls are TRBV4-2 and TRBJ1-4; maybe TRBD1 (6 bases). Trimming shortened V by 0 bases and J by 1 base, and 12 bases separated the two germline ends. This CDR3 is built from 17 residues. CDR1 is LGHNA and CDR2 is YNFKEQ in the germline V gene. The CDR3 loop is CASSQDPQGLTNEKLFF. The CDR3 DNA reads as TGTGCCAGCAGCCAAGACCCGCAGGGGCTAACTAATGAAAAACTGTTTTTT.

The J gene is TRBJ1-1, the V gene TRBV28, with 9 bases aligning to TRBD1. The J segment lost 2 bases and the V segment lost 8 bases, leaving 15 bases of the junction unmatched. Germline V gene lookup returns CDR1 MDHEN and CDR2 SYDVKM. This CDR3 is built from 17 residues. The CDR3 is CASQWRGTGFHNTEAFF. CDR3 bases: TGTGCCAGCCAATGGAGGGGGACAGGGTTTCATAACACTGAAGCTTTCTTT.